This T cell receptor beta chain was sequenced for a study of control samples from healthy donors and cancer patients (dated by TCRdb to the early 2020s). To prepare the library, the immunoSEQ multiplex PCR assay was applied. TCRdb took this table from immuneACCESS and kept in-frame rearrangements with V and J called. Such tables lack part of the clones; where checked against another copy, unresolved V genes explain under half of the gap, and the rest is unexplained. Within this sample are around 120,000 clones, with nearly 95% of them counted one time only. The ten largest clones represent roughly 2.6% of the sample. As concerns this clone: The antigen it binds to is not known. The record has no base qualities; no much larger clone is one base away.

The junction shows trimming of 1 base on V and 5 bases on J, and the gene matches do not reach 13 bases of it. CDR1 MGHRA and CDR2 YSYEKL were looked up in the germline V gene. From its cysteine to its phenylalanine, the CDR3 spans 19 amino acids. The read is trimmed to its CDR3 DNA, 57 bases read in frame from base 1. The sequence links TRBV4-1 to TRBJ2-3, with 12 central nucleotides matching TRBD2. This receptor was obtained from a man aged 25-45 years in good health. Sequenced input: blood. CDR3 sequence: CASSQVGSLAGGPEDTQYF. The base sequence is TGCGCCAGCAGCCAAGTCGGGTCCCTAGCGGGGGGGCCGGAAGATACGCAGTATTTT.